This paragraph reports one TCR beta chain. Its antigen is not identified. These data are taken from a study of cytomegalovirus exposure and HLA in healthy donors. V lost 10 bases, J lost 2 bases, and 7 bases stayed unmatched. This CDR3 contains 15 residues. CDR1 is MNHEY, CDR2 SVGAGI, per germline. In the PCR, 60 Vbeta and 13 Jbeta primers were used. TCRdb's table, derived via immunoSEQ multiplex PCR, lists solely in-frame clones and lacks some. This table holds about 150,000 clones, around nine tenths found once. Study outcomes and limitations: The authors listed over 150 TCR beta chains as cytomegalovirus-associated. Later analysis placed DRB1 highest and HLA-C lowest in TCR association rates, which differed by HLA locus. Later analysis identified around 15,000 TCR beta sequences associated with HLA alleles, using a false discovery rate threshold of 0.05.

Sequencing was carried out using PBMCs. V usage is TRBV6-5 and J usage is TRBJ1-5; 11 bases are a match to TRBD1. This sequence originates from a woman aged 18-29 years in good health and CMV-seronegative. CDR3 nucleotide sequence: TGTGCCACCTCAGGACAGGGGGCTGGCAATCAGCCCCAGCATTTT. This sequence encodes CATSGQGAGNQPQHF.